A single sample is the source of the 7 T cell receptor beta chains below, sequenced in a study of cytomegalovirus exposure and HLA in healthy donors. It was with 60 Vbeta and 13 Jbeta primers that the PCR ran. Clones were sequenced by immunoSEQ multiplex PCR, and TCRdb holds only the in-frame ones, with some missing. The repertoire consists of 150,000 to 200,000 clones, with over 70% occurring once and the leading ten covering around 3%. The sequencing input was PBMCs. The receptors shown here come from a male donor in good health and CMV-seronegative.

This chain links TRBV9 with TRBJ1-1; unclear D gene. Trimming removed 0 bases at V and 7 bases at J, with 10 bases between. The CDR3 has 13 amino acids. Germline values: CDR1 SGDLS, CDR2 YYNGEE. The CDR3 DNA reads as TGTGCCAGCAGCGTAGATTTCCGGGGTGAAGCTTTCTTT. Its protein product is CASSVDFRGEAFF.

V and J are TRBV5-1 and TRBJ1-1; 9 bases line up with TRBD1. The V gene's germline CDR1 is SGHRS and CDR2 YFSETQ. V lost 3 bases and J lost 6; bases outside the gene matches: 3. The CDR3 runs 13 residues. CDR3 sequence reads: CASSYDRGSEAFF. CDR3 bases: TGCGCCAGCAGCTATGACAGGGGGTCTGAAGCTTTCTTT.

The V gene is TRBV7-6, the J gene TRBJ2-3, with D perhaps matching TRBD1 (5 bases). Trimming took off 2 bases at V and 0 bases at J, with 9 bases between the two ends. CDR1 and CDR2 from the germline V gene are SGHVS and FNYEAQ. The CDR3 has 15 residues. CDR3 in DNA: TGTGCCAGCAGCTTATTTCAGGGTAGCACAGATACGCAGTATTTT. This codes for CASSLFQGSTDTQYF.

The chain recombines TRBV28 with TRBJ2-7; 8 nucleotides align to TRBD1. CDR3 length: 15 amino acids. V shed 3 bases, J shed 0 bases, and the junction held 4 bases outside the gene matches. Germline V gene lookup returns CDR1 MDHEN and CDR2 SYDVKM. The CDR3 reads CASSFVQGGSYEQYF. Here the CDR3 DNA reads TGTGCCAGCAGTTTTGTACAGGGGGGCTCCTACGAGCAGTACTTC. The full variable domain, its missing parts supplied by reference TRBV28 and TRBJ2-7, is DVKVTQSSRYLVKRTGEKVFLECVQDMDHENMFWYRQDPGLGLRLIYFSYDVKMKEKGDIPEGYSVSREKKERFSLILESASTNQTSMYLCASSFVQGGSYEQYFGPGTRLTVT.

The V call is TRBV6-5, the J call TRBJ1-1, with a possible D match to TRBD1 (6 bases). Germline V gene sequence: CDR1 MNHEY, CDR2 SVGAGI. The CDR3 runs to 13 residues. V shed 6 bases and J shed 8 bases, with 16 bases lying between them. The CDR3 DNA reads as TGTGCCAGCAGCCGAACAGGGACCAGGGAAGCTTTCTTT. Protein: CASSRTGTREAFF.

The genes are TRBV6-5 and TRBJ1-5; TRBD1 might be the D (6 bases). The germline V and J ends were trimmed by 6 bases and 6 bases, with 12 bases remaining between them. CDR1 and CDR2 from the germline V gene are MNHEY and SVGAGI. The CDR3 has 13 amino acids. CDR3 protein: CASRENRVQPQHF. For the CDR3, the DNA is TGTGCCAGCAGGGAAAACAGGGTTCAGCCCCAGCATTTT.

The chain is built from TRBV5-5 and TRBJ1-2; D remains ambiguous. The V end was cut by 1 base, the J end by 8 bases, with 12 bases between. The germline V gene encodes CDR1 SGHKS and CDR2 YYEKEE (reference sequence). This CDR3 comprises 13 residues. CDR3 region: CASSLYVAGGYTF. The CDR3 bases are TGTGCCAGCAGCTTGTATGTCGCGGGGGGCTACACCTTC.